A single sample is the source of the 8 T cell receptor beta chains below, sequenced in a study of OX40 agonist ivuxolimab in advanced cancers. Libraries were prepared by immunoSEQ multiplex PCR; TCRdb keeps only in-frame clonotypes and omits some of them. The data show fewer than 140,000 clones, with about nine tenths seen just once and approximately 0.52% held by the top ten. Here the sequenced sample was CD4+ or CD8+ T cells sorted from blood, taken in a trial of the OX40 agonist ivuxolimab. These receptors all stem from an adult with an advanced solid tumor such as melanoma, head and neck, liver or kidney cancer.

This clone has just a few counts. CDR3 loop: CASSPVGNTIYF. The CDR3 DNA sequence: TGTGCCAGCAGCCCCGTTGGAAACACCATATATTTT. This sequence joins TRBV7-6 and TRBJ1-3; D is ambiguous. Trimming removed 5 bases at V and 3 bases at J, with 5 bases between. Germline CDR1 and CDR2: SGHVS and FNYEAQ. This CDR3 spans 12 amino acids. The full variable domain, with the rest looked up from reference TRBV7-6 and TRBJ1-3, is GAGVSQSPRYKVTKRGQDVALRCDPISGHVSLYWYRQALGQGPEFLTYFNYEAQQDKSGLPNDRFSAERPEGSISTLTIQRTEQRDSAMYRCASSPVGNTIYFGEGSWLTVV.

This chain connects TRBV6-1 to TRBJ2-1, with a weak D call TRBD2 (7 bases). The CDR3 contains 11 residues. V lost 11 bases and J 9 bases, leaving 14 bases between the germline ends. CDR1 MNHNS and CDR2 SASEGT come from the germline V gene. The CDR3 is CAGGGTGEQFF. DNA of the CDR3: TGTGCCGGGGGGGGCACGGGTGAGCAGTTCTTC.

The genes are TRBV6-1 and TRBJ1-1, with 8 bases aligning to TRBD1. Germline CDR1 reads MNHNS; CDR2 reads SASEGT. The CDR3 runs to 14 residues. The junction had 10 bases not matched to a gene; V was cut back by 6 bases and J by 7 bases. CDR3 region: CASREPTGGVEAFF. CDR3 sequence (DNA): TGTGCCAGCAGGGAACCTACAGGGGGGGTTGAAGCTTTCTTT.

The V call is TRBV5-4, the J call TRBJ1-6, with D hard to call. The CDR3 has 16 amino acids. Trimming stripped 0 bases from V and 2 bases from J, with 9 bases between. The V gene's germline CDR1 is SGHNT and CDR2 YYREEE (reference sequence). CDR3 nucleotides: TGTGCCAGCAGCTTGGGGGGTAACCCCTATAATTCACCCCTCCACTTT. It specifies CASSLGGNPYNSPLHF.

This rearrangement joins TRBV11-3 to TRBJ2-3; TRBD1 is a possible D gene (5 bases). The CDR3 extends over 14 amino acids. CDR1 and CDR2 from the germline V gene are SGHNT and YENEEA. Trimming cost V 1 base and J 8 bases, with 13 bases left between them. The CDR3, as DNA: TGTGCCAGCAGCTTAGGTAGGGGTATTGGTACGCAGTATTTT. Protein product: CASSLGRGIGTQYF.

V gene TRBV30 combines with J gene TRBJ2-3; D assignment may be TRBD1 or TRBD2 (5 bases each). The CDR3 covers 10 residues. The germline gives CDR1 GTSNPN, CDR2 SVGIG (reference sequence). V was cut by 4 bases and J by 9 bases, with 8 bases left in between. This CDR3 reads CAWKGTTQYF. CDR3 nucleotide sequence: TGTGCCTGGAAGGGGACCACGCAGTATTTT.

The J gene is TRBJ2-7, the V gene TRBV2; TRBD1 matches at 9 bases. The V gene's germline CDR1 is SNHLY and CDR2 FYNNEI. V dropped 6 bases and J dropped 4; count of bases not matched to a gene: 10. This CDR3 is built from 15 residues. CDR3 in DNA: TGTGCCAGCAGGGGTATTGGGACAGGGCAATACGAGCAGTACTTC. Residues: CASRGIGTGQYEQYF.

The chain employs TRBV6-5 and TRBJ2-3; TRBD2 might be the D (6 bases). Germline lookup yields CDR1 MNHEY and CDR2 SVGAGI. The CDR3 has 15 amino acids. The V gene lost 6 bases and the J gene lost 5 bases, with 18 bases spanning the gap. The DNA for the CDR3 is TGTGCCAGCAGCACCGAATGGGGGGTGGGAGATACGCAGTATTTT. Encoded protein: CASSTEWGVGDTQYF.